These 10 T cell receptor beta chains originate from one sample sequenced in a study of metastatic and nonmetastatic thyroid tumors. TCRdb called clones again from the PCR reads with MiXCR. Of about 45,000 clones in the sample, 4% were seen once. Thyroid surgery was performed in patients who had received no treatment beforehand. The sequenced sample consisted of blood. Every receptor here comes from a female donor with papillary thyroid cancer or a benign thyroid nodule (not recorded which). Some clones in this sample may be carry-over from other donors' samples.

With respect to this clone: The junction departs from the called germline gene at one end, perhaps through a read error. The chain has TRBV27 and TRBJ2-7, with D perhaps TRBD2 (7 bases). This CDR3 is 14 amino acids long. In germline, CDR1 is MNHEY, CDR2 SMNVEV (reference sequence). The CDR3 DNA follows: TGTGTCAGCAGTGCTAGGGGGGGGTTTTACGAGCAGTACTTC. It is translated as CVSSARGGFYEQYF.

This clone occurred many times. This may be a read error: a much more frequent sequence differs by one nucleotide. This sample also contains other DNA sequences that code for the same CDR3. This chain joins TRBV5-1 and TRBJ1-3; no firm D call. CDR3 length: 15 amino acids. Germline V gene data show CDR1 as SGHRS and CDR2 as YFSETQ. CDR3 sequence reads: CASSLRGSSGNTIYF. The CDR3 DNA reads as TGCGCCAGCAGCTTGAGAGGGTCTTCTGGAAACACCATATATTTC. Based on the CDR3 plus reference TRBV5-1 and TRBJ1-3, the full variable domain is KAGVTQTPRYLIKTRGQQVTLSCSPISGHRSVSWYQQTPGQGLQFLFEYFSETQRNKGNFPGRFSGRQFSNSRSEMNVSTLELGDSALYLCASSLRGSSGNTIYFGEGSWLTVV.

The chain carries TRBV12-3 or TRBV12-4 and TRBJ1-5; the D gene is possibly TRBD1 (6 bases). CDR3 length equals 15 residues. With 7 bases removed from V and 6 bases from J, the gap between germline ends came to 19 bases. The CDR3 region is CASTLSAGAGQPQHF. In nucleotides, the CDR3 is TGTGCCAGCACCCTATCCGCAGGGGCGGGTCAGCCCCAGCATTTT.

This clone was picked up many times. The V call is TRBV5-6, the J call TRBJ2-3; TRBD2 agrees at 7 bases. The CDR3 contains 17 residues. Losses at the gene ends were 0 bases for V and 3 bases for J; bases not matched to a gene: 10. Germline V CDR1 and CDR2: SGHDT, YYEEEE. The CDR3 region is CASSLVFRGVLTDTQYF. CDR3 sequence (DNA): TGTGCCAGCAGCTTGGTTTTTCGGGGGGTTCTAACAGATACGCAGTATTTT. Based on the CDR3 plus reference TRBV5-6 and TRBJ2-3, the full variable domain is DAGVTQSPTHLIKTRGQQVTLRCSPKSGHDTVSWYQQALGQGPQFIFQYYEEEERQRGNFPDRFSGHQFPNYSSELNVNALLLGDSALYLCASSLVFRGVLTDTQYFGPGTRLTVL.

There are many counts of this clone. The chain joins TRBV6-1 to TRBJ2-5, with 16 bases identical to TRBD2. CDR1 is MNHNS and CDR2 is SASEGT in the germline V gene. The CDR3 has 15 amino acids. J gave up 4 bases and V 6 bases, and 2 bases lay outside the gene matches. DNA for the CDR3: TGTGCCAGCAGGGGACTAGCGGGAGGGCCAGAGACCCAGTACTTC. Translation gives CASRGLAGGPETQYF.

This clone has at least ten counts. The rearrangement uses TRBV15 and TRBJ1-2; 8 bases line up with TRBD1. The germline V gene encodes CDR1 LNHNV and CDR2 YYDKDF (reference sequence). The V gene end was trimmed by 1 base and the J gene end by 5 bases; junction bases not matched to a gene: 6. The CDR3 covers 15 residues. The CDR3 bases are TGTGCCACCAGCAGAGGGTGGACAGGGACGTATGGCTACACCTTC. Residues: CATSRGWTGTYGYTF. Full variable domain (outside the CDR3, taken from reference TRBV15 and TRBJ1-2): DAMVIQNPRYQVTQFGKPVTLSCSQTLNHNVMYWYQQKSSQAPKLLFHYYDKDFNNEADTPDNFQSRRPNTSFCFLDIRSPGLGDTAMYLCATSRGWTGTYGYTFGSGTRLTVV.

This chain uses TRBV6-1 with TRBJ1-1, with D perhaps TRBD1 (6 bases). CDR1 is MNHNS and CDR2 is SASEGT in the germline V gene. The germline V and J ends were trimmed by 6 bases and 0 bases, with 8 bases remaining between them. The CDR3 totals 13 residues. The CDR3, as DNA: TGTGCCAGCAGAGCAGGGGTGAACACTGAAGCTTTCTTT. Translating gives CASRAGVNTEAFF.

In this sample, this clone turned up many times. The genes are TRBV10-3 and TRBJ2-5; D gene ambiguous. The CDR3 length is 14 residues. In germline, CDR1 is ENHRY, CDR2 SYGVKD. The V end was cut by 4 bases, the J end by 1 base, with 10 bases between. CDR3 sequence (DNA): TGTGCCATCAGTGTTGGCGGCCCCCAAGAGACCCAGTACTTC. It encodes CAISVGGPQETQYF.

V usage is TRBV7-3 and J usage is TRBJ1-1; the match to TRBD1 covers 8 bases. Looked up from germline, CDR1 is SGHTA and CDR2 is FQGTGA. This CDR3 contains 15 residues. Trimming removed 7 bases from V and 1 base from J; junction bases left unmatched: 8. In DNA, the CDR3 is TGTGCCAGCACCTTGCTCGGACAGGGGAACACTGAAGCTTTCTTT. Translating it yields CASTLLGQGNTEAFF.

The chain carries TRBV11-2 and TRBJ2-3, with 10 bases matching TRBD2. From germline, CDR1 is SGHAT and CDR2 FQNNGV. V was pared by 2 bases and J by 4 bases, with 3 bases of the junction left unmatched. The CDR3 totals 15 residues. CDR3 coding DNA: TGTGCCAGCAGCTTAAGCGGGAGGGTAGCAGATACGCAGTATTTT. This translates into CASSLSGRVADTQYF.